The 11 T cell receptor beta chains listed next were all sequenced from one sample in a study of memory CD4+ T cells and cytomegalovirus serostatus (dated by TCRdb to about 2019). Receptors were amplified or captured by the immunoSEQ multiplex PCR assay. TCRdb mirrors the immuneACCESS table, restricted to in-frame sequences. Some clones are absent from its copies; in checked studies, under half trace to an unresolved V gene, and the reason for the others is unknown. This sample has tens of thousands of clones in its table, and about 78% of those were observed once. The biggest ten clones account for 0.77% of the sample. Single viable CD3+CD4+CD8-CD45RO+ cells were sorted as memory CD4+ T cells on a FACSAria II. Sequenced input: memory CD4+ T cells from blood. The receptors stem from an adult in good health and CMV-seronegative.

This rearrangement joins TRBV7-2 to TRBJ2-3; 8 nucleotides line up with TRBD1. The CDR3 spans 15 residues. Germline lookup yields CDR1 SGHTA and CDR2 FQGNSA. V shed 1 base and J 1 base; nucleotides not matched to a gene: 1. The CDR3: CASSLGGQGTDTQYF. The CDR3 DNA reads TGTGCCAGCAGCTTAGGGGGACAGGGCACAGATACGCAGTATTTT.

CDR3 in DNA: TGTGCCAGCAGTACTACAGGGAACTATGGCTACACCTTC. This sequence encodes CASSTTGNYGYTF. The chain links TRBV6-1 to TRBJ1-2, with D tentatively TRBD1 (6 bases). The CDR3 sequence is 13 residues long. V lost 5 bases, J lost 2 bases, and 9 bases lay in between. Per the germline V gene, CDR1 is MNHNS and CDR2 is SASEGT.

The chain couples TRBV5-4 to TRBJ1-1; D gene uncertain. Trimming left V 5 bases short and J 4 bases short, with 15 bases between. The CDR3 contains 14 residues. CDR1 is SGHNT and CDR2 is YYREEE in the germline V gene (reference sequence). The CDR3 DNA sequence: TGTGCCAGCAGACCAAATTTTGGGTTCACTGAAGCTTTCTTT. This gives the protein CASRPNFGFTEAFF.

The chain employs TRBV9 and TRBJ1-2, with no clear D. The germline gives CDR1 SGDLS, CDR2 YYNGEE. This CDR3 comprises 17 residues. The ends were cut back, 0 bases at V and 4 bases at J, with 19 bases in the middle. CDR3 sequence (DNA): TGTGCCAGCAGCGTAGATAACTCCCCCAATTATTTCTATGGCTACACCTTC. Amino acid sequence: CASSVDNSPNYFYGYTF. The full variable domain, with the rest looked up from reference TRBV9 and TRBJ1-2, is DSGVTQTPKHLITATGQRVTLRCSPRSGDLSVYWYQQSLDQGLQFLIQYYNGEERAKGNILERFSAQQFPDLHSELNLSSLELGDSALYFCASSVDNSPNYFYGYTFGSGTRLTVV.

The chain recombines TRBV2 with TRBJ2-2; perhaps TRBD1 as D (6 bases). CDR1 is SNHLY, CDR2 FYNNEI, per germline. The ends were cut back, 7 bases at V and 2 bases at J, with 17 bases in the middle. This CDR3 contains 16 residues. The CDR3 protein is CASNSVGGRNTGELFF. The DNA of the CDR3 is TGTGCCAGCAACTCGGTAGGGGGACGTAACACCGGGGAGCTGTTTTTT.

This chain uses TRBV19 with TRBJ2-3; 13 bases are a match to TRBD2. The ends lost 5 bases at V and 0 bases at J; junction bases unmatched: 8. Per germline, CDR1 LNHDA and CDR2 SQIVND (reference sequence). CDR3 length equals 18 residues. CDR3 sequence reads: CASSGGTSGTPSTDTQYF. In DNA form, the CDR3 reads TGTGCCAGTAGTGGGGGGACTAGCGGGACGCCTAGCACAGATACGCAGTATTTT.

The gene calls are TRBV5-1 and TRBJ1-1, with 7 bases lining up with TRBD1. The V and J ends lost 0 bases and 9 bases, in that order; junction bases with no gene match: 8. The CDR3 is 14 amino acids. CDR1 and CDR2 from the germline V gene are SGHRS and YFSETQ. CDR3 DNA sequence: TGCGCCAGCAGCTTGGACGTCTTGACAGGGAAAGCTTTCTTT. Translated: CASSLDVLTGKAFF.

This CDR3 reads CASSQGWSGAYEQYF. Written as DNA, the CDR3 is TGCGCCAGCAGCCAAGGGTGGTCGGGAGCCTACGAGCAGTACTTC. J is TRBJ2-7 and V is TRBV4-3, with a weak D call TRBD2 (6 bases). V dropped 1 base and J dropped 2 bases, with 12 bases sitting between them. The CDR3 runs 15 residues. Germline values: CDR1 LGHNA, CDR2 YSLEER.

This clone was recorded a few times. The chain joins TRBV10-1 to TRBJ2-3, with TRBD1 matching over 7 bases. Germline CDR1 reads WNHNN; CDR2 reads SYGVQD (reference sequence). V shed 5 bases, J shed 1 base, and the junction held 6 bases outside the gene matches. CDR3 size: 15 residues. CDR3 in amino acids: CASSPGGPCTDTQYF. CDR3 nucleotide sequence: TGCGCCAGCAGTCCAGGGGGTCCCTGCACAGATACGCAGTATTTT.

This chain joins TRBV5-1 and TRBJ2-3; 8 bases align to TRBD2. CDR1 is SGHRS and CDR2 is YFSETQ in the germline V gene. J gave up 8 bases and V 1 base, and 9 bases lay outside the gene matches. There are 15 residues in the CDR3. The CDR3 nucleotides are TGCGCCAGCAGCTTGCGGGGGGGTGAAATGGTTACGCAGTATTTT. Encoded protein: CASSLRGGEMVTQYF.

The rearrangement joins TRBV28 to TRBJ1-5; the D is unclear. Germline CDR1 is MDHEN and CDR2 is SYDVKM. The length of the CDR3 is 14 residues. V shed 6 bases and J shed 8 bases, with 17 bases lying between them. The CDR3 nucleotides read TGTGCCAGCAGCCCCGGAGACCCATCCAAGCCCCAGCATTTT. This sequence encodes CASSPGDPSKPQHF.